This T cell receptor beta chain was retrieved from a study of tumor and adjacent non-tumor tissue in lung cancer. About the research overall: Patients were aged about 31 to 85, fewer than twelve men and about 5 women, stage I to III. Samples averaged around 4 million productive TCRbeta reads each.

This sample's RNA came from whole unsorted tissue. Distant lung tissue was collected more than 3 cm away from the tumor edge. At least ten counts were recorded for this clonotype. The CDR3 extends over 17 amino acids. Losses at the gene ends were 0 bases for V and 5 bases for J; bases not matched to a gene: 11. Per the germline V gene, CDR1 is ENHRY and CDR2 is SYGVKD. Three rounds of nested PCR, following a modified ARM-PCR protocol, produced the TCRbeta library. TCRdb called the multiplex PCR reads again in MiXCR, with one record for every CDR3 protein. The sample records 60,000 to 65,000 distinct CDR3 sequences, about 55% being singletons.

Sequencing was performed on distant non-tumor lung tissue. The receptor's source is a man in his 70s with non-small cell lung cancer. The V and J genes are TRBV10-3 and TRBJ2-5, with 8 bases lining up with TRBD1. CDR3 region: CAISESDMTGELETQYF. The CDR3 DNA reads TGTGCCATCAGTGAGTCTGACATGACAGGGGAACTGGAGACCCAGTACTTC.